The clone carrying this T cell receptor (beta chain) appeared many times. The data were obtained in a study of T cells in Graves' hyperthyroidism and ophthalmopathy. The CDR3 extends over 18 amino acids. V was shortened by 3 bases and J by 0 bases, with 15 bases between the two germline ends. CDR1 and CDR2 from the germline V gene are MNHEY and SMNVEV (reference sequence). RNA transcripts were the template for amplifying TCR beta CDR3 regions. When the TCR CDR3 underwent first-round RT-PCR, the HTBI primer set was used. TCRdb analysed the multiplex PCR reads with MiXCR anew, one entry per CDR3 protein. The top ten clones hold around 9.2% of a sample with 300,000 to 450,000 distinct CDR3 sequences, roughly 13% of them seen once.

The V and J genes are TRBV27 and TRBJ1-6; D is unresolved. This clonotype was sampled from a woman under 30 with Graves' hyperthyroidism. Sequencing input: blood. Here the CDR3 reads CASSFRKRLSSYNSPLHF. As DNA, the CDR3 is TGTGCCAGCAGTTTCCGGAAGAGGCTAAGCTCCTATAATTCACCCCTCCACTTT.